The clone carrying this TCR beta chain has ten or more counts. Antigen specificity is unknown. A single record per CDR3 protein comes from TCRdb applying MiXCR to the RACE reads. This table has tens of thousands of distinct CDR3 sequences, roughly a tenth appearing once. This entry belongs to a study of human T cells and chemical hapten exposure. Overall study context: Patients, predominantly female, presented with alopecia areata, totalis or universalis.

Whole-study results and caveats: DPC sensitization left the count of TCRs above 1 in 1000 unchanged.

This CDR3 spans 16 amino acids. Germline V gives CDR1 SGHRS, CDR2 YFSETQ. V gave up 1 base and J gave up 2 bases, with 12 bases separating them. Documented time point: patch test 1, 2 weeks after DPC sensitization. As for treatment: therapeutic diphenylcyclopropenone sensitization with weekly scalp DPC. The V and J genes are TRBV5-1 and TRBJ2-2, with no clear D. This receptor was obtained from a woman in her forties or fifties with alopecia areata. Some clones in this sample may be carry-over from other donors' samples. The specimen was whole blood, collected in connection with sensitization to the hapten diphenylcyclopropenone (DPC). The DNA of the CDR3 is TGCGCCAGCAGCTTGCGGATAGGCGGTAACACCGGGGAGCTGTTTTTT. Protein: CASSLRIGGNTGELFF.